Listed here is a single T cell receptor (beta chain). Profiled with immunoSEQ multiplex PCR; TCRdb holds only in-frame clones, not every one. The repertoire holds about 75,000 clones, with 80% to 85% as singletons. J lost 1 base, V lost 3 bases, and 5 bases had no gene match. Germline V CDR1 and CDR2: KGHSH, LQKENI. The CDR3 spans 15 residues. The sample is drawn from a study of T cell clones after liver transplantation. Across the whole study: Standard immunosuppression, with no induction, continued until 12-24 months after transplant.

The V and J genes are TRBV18 and TRBJ1-1, with 7 bases that match TRBD1. The sample here was CD4+ T cells from blood, taken 48 to 50 months after liver transplant. The TCR comes from a human patient who received a liver transplant. A share of the T cells may be of graft donor origin. This chain's CDR3 is CASSPEGQPNTEAFF. DNA for the CDR3: TGTGCCAGCTCACCCGAGGGACAGCCGAACACTGAAGCTTTCTTT. Complete variable domain (other parts from reference TRBV18 and TRBJ1-1): NAGVMQNPRHLVRRRGQEARLRCSPMKGHSHVYWYRQLPEEGLKFMVYLQKENIIDESGMPKERFSAEFPKEGPSILRIQQVVRGDSAAYFCASSPEGQPNTEAFFGQGTRLTVV.